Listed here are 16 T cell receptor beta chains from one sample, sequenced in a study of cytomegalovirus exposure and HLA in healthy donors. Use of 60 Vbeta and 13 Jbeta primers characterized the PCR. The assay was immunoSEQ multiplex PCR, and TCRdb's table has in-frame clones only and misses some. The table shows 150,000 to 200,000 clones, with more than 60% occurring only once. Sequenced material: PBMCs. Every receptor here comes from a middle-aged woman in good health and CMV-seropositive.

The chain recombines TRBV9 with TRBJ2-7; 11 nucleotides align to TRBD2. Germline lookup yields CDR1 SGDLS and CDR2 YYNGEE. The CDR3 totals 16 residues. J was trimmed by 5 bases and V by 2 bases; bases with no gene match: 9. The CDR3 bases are TGTGCCAGCAGCGTGACAATAGCGGGGGGGGCCCACGAGCAGTACTTC. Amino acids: CASSVTIAGGAHEQYF.

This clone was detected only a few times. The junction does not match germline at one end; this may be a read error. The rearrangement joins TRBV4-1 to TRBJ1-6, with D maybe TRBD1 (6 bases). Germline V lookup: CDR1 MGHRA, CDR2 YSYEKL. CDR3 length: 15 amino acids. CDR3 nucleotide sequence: TGTGCCAGCAGCCAAGACTACAGGGACAATTCACCCCTCCACTTT. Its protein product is CASSQDYRDNSPLHF.

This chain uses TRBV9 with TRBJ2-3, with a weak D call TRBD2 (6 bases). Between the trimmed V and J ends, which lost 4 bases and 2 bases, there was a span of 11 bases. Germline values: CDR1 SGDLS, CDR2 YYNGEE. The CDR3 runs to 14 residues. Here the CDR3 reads CASSLGLYTDTQYF. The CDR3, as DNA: TGTGCCAGCAGCCTCGGACTATACACAGATACGCAGTATTTT.

Here the CDR3 DNA reads TGTGCCAGCAGCTTGGGAGACAGGGGAAACACTGAAGCTTTCTTT. Encoded protein: CASSLGDRGNTEAFF. This chain links TRBV5-8 with TRBJ1-1; 8 nucleotides align to TRBD1. The CDR3 extends over 15 amino acids. The trim removed 0 bases at V and 2 bases at J, leaving 3 bases unmatched. The germline CDR1 and CDR2 sequences are SGHTS and YDEGEE.

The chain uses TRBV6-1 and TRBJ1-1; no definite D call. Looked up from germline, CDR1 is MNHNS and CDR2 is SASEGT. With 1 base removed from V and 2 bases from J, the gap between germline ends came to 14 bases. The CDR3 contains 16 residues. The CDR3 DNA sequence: TGTGCCAGCAGTGAAGGAATCGGGGTTTTAAACACTGAAGCTTTCTTT. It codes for CASSEGIGVLNTEAFF.

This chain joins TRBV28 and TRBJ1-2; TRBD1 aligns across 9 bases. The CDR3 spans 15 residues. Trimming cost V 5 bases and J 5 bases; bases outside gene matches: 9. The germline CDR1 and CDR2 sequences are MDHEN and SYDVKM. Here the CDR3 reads CASSLRDRVSYGYTF. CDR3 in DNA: TGTGCCAGCAGTCTAAGGGACAGGGTTTCTTATGGCTACACCTTC.

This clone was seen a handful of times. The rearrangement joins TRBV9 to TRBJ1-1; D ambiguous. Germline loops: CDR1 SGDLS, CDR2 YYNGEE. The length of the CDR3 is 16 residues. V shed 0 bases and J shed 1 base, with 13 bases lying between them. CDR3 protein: CASSVEATAKNTEAFF. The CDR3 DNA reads TGTGCCAGCAGCGTAGAGGCCACAGCCAAGAACACTGAAGCTTTCTTT.

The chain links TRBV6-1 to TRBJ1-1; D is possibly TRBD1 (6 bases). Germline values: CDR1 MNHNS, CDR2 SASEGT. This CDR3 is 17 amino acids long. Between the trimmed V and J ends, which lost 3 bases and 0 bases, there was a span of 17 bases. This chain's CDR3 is CASSDGPYREMNTEAFF. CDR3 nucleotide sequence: TGTGCCAGCAGTGACGGTCCTTACAGGGAGATGAACACTGAAGCTTTCTTT.

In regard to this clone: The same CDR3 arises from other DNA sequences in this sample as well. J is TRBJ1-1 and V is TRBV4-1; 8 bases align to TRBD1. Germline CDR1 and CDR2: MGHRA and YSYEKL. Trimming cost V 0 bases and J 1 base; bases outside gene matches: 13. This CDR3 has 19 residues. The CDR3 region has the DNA TGCGCCAGCAGCCAAGAACGTTGGACAGGGATTGGGGCGAACACTGAAGCTTTCTTT. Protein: CASSQERWTGIGANTEAFF.

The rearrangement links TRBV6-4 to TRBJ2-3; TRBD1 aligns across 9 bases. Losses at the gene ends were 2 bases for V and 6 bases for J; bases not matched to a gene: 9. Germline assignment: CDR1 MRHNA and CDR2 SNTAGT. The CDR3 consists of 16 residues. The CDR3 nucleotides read TGTGCCAGCAGTGACCCCTTTACAGGGGGCGAGGATACGCAGTATTTT. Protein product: CASSDPFTGGEDTQYF.

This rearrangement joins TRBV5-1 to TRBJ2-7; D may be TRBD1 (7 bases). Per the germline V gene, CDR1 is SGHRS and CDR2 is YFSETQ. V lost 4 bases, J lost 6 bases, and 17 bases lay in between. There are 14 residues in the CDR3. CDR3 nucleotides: TGCGCCAGCAGCCCGCGGGACTCAGGGGGCGAGCAGTACTTC. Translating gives CASSPRDSGGEQYF.

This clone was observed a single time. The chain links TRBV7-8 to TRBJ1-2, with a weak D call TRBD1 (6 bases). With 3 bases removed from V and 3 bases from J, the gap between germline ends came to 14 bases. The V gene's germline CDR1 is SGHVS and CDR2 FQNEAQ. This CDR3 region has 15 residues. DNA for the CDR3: TGTGCCAGCAGCTTGGATGGGGGGGCCTACTATGGCTACACCTTC. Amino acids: CASSLDGGAYYGYTF.

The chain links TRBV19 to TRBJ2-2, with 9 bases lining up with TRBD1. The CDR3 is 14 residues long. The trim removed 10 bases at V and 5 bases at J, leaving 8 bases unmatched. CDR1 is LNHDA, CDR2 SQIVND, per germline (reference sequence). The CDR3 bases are TGTGCCACCCGTCCCGGGACAGGGACCGGGGAGCTGTTTTTT. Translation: CATRPGTGTGELFF.

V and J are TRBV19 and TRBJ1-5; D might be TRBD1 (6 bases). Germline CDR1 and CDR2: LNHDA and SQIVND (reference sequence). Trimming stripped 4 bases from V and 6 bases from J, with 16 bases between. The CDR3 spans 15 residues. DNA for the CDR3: TGTGCCAGTAGTAGTACGGGGGGCTCATCTCAGCCCCAGCATTTT. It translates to CASSSTGGSSQPQHF.

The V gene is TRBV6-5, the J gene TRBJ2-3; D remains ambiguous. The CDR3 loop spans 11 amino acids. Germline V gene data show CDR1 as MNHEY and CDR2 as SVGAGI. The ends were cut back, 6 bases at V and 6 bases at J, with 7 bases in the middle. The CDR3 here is CASSPRDTQYF. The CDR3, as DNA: TGTGCCAGCAGCCCTCGGGATACGCAGTATTTT.

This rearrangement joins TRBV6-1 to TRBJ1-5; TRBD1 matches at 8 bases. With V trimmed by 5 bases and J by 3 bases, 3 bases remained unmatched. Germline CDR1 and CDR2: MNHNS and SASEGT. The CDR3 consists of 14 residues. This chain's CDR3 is CASSSDRVNQPQHF. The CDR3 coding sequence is TGTGCCAGCAGTTCGGACAGGGTCAATCAGCCCCAGCATTTT.